The 29 T cell receptor beta chains below all came from one sample that was sequenced in a study of blood T cell repertoires in COVID-19. Libraries were prepared by immunoSEQ multiplex PCR; TCRdb keeps only in-frame clonotypes and omits some of them. The sample includes roughly 180,000 clones, 81% of them seen just once. Sequenced sample: peripheral blood. The receptors originated from a woman between 35 and 50 years old with COVID-19, enrolled during active disease.

This chain links TRBV7-3 with TRBJ2-3; D perhaps matches TRBD2 (5 bases). CDR1 is SGHTA, CDR2 FQGTGA, per germline. The CDR3 contains 13 residues. Trimming cost V 4 bases and J 6 bases, with 11 bases left between them. The CDR3 sequence: CASSSTSRDTQYF. CDR3 DNA sequence: TGTGCCAGCAGCTCAACTAGTCGGGATACGCAGTATTTT.

V gene TRBV3-1 (or the pseudogene TRBV3-2) combines with J gene TRBJ1-4; 7 bases line up with TRBD1. The CDR3 runs to 16 residues. Germline V CDR1 and CDR2: LGHDT, YNNKEL (reference sequence). V shed 2 bases and J 5 bases; nucleotides not matched to a gene: 8. As DNA, the CDR3 is TGTGCCAGCAGCCAAAGACAGGGCGGTTTGAATGAAAAACTGTTTTTT. As protein: CASSQRQGGLNEKLFF.

The chain recombines TRBV28 with TRBJ2-7; possible D gene TRBD2, 7 bases. The CDR3 contains 14 residues. The germline V gene has CDR1 MDHEN and CDR2 SYDVKM. Trimming stripped 7 bases from V and 3 bases from J, with 16 bases between. CDR3 sequence reads: CASTLGGAGYEQYF. The CDR3 DNA reads as TGTGCCAGCACCTTGGGGGGGGCTGGCTACGAGCAGTACTTC.

Here the CDR3 reads CASSYRWTAEAFF. The CDR3 region has the DNA TGTGCCAGCAGTTACAGGTGGACAGCTGAAGCTTTCTTT. The chain joins TRBV6-2 or TRBV6-3 to TRBJ1-1, with TRBD1 as a possible D gene (6 bases). The CDR3 contains 13 residues. V lost 2 bases and J lost 6, with 10 bases in between. The V gene's germline CDR1 is MNHEY and CDR2 SVGEGT.

The CDR3 DNA follows: TGTGCCAGCAGCTCAACGTCGTGGGCTCAGTACTTC. It is translated as CASSSTSWAQYF. J is TRBJ2-4 and V is TRBV11-1; no definite D call. The germline V and J ends were trimmed by 4 bases and 12 bases, with 13 bases remaining between them. The CDR3 length is 12 residues. In germline, CDR1 is SGHAT, CDR2 FQDESV (reference sequence).

The DNA for the CDR3 is TGTGCCAGCAGCTTGGTCCCGGGACAGGGGGACAATCAGCCCCAGCATTTT. Translation gives CASSLVPGQGDNQPQHF. This sequence joins TRBV5-5 and TRBJ1-5; 11 nucleotides line up with TRBD1. The CDR3 is made up of 17 amino acids. Germline V gene sequence: CDR1 SGHKS, CDR2 YYEKEE (reference sequence). The trim removed 0 bases at V and 3 bases at J, leaving 5 bases unmatched.

This sequence joins TRBV7-2 and TRBJ2-3; a weak D match, TRBD2 (6 bases). This CDR3 has 15 amino acids. Germline values: CDR1 SGHTA, CDR2 FQGNSA. V was trimmed by 1 base and J by 6 bases, leaving 14 bases between them. The CDR3 nucleotides are TGTGCCAGCAGCTTAGGGGCTAGCGATTGGGATACGCAGTATTTT. It codes for CASSLGASDWDTQYF. Full variable domain (missing parts from reference TRBV7-2 and TRBJ2-3): GAGVSQSPSNKVTEKGKDVELRCDPISGHTALYWYRQSLGQGLEFLIYFQGNSAPDKSGLPSDRFSAERTGGSVSTLTIQRTQQEDSAVYLCASSLGASDWDTQYFGPGTRLTVL.

This rearrangement joins TRBV9 to TRBJ2-3; no reliable D call. The germline CDR1 and CDR2 sequences are SGDLS and YYNGEE. The CDR3 has 14 residues. V lost 0 bases to trimming and J lost 4 bases, with 9 bases between them. The CDR3 loop reads CASSVGWASDTQYF. The CDR3 DNA reads TGTGCCAGCAGCGTAGGGTGGGCCTCAGATACGCAGTATTTT.

This clone turned up a few times. The chain carries TRBV30 and TRBJ2-1, with a possible D match to TRBD2 (5 bases). The germline V gene encodes CDR1 GTSNPN and CDR2 SVGIG (reference sequence). The ends were cut back, 4 bases at V and 5 bases at J, with 21 bases in the middle. The CDR3 extends over 16 amino acids. The CDR3 sequence is CAWNWVVSGPHNEQFF. The CDR3 DNA sequence: TGTGCCTGGAATTGGGTCGTCAGCGGACCCCACAATGAGCAGTTCTTC.

The chain recombines TRBV28 with TRBJ2-5; no definite D call. V was trimmed by 3 bases and J by 3 bases, leaving 8 bases between them. The CDR3 is 13 amino acids. The germline CDR1 and CDR2 sequences are MDHEN and SYDVKM. CDR3 residues: CASSLFVEETQYF. DNA for the CDR3: TGTGCCAGCAGTTTGTTTGTAGAAGAGACCCAGTACTTC.

This clone was observed once. The chain carries TRBV5-6 and TRBJ1-4; D may be TRBD1 (5 bases). This CDR3 spans 14 amino acids. The V end was cut by 4 bases, the J end by 6 bases, with 13 bases between. Looked up from germline, CDR1 is SGHDT and CDR2 is YYEEEE. The chain's CDR3 is CASSMNGADEKLFF. For the CDR3, the DNA is TGTGCCAGCAGCATGAATGGGGCTGATGAAAAACTGTTTTTT.

The chain links TRBV2 to TRBJ1-4, with no clear D. The V gene's germline CDR1 is SNHLY and CDR2 FYNNEI. The CDR3 contains 16 residues. Deletions cut 3 bases from V and 6 bases from J, with 17 bases between. CDR3 coding DNA: TGTGCCAGCAGTGAGCTAGGGCCGCGGAGGGATGAAAAACTGTTTTTT. It yields the protein CASSELGPRRDEKLFF.

The V and J genes are TRBV24-1 and TRBJ2-2; D not resolved. CDR1 is KGHDR and CDR2 is SFDVKD in the germline V gene. This CDR3 is 15 amino acids long. Trimming stripped 7 bases from V and 2 bases from J, with 13 bases between. The CDR3 nucleotides are TGTGCCACCAGCGCCGGCGGATCAAACACCGGGGAGCTGTTTTTT. This gives the protein CATSAGGSNTGELFF.

The V gene is TRBV10-2, the J gene TRBJ2-7; possibly TRBD1 for D (5 bases). CDR1 WSHSY and CDR2 SAAADI come from the germline V gene. Trimming cost V 5 bases and J 3 bases, with 8 bases left between them. There are 12 residues in the CDR3. In nucleotides, the CDR3 is TGCGCCAGCAGTCAACAGGACTACGAGCAGTACTTC. Its translation: CASSQQDYEQYF.

The rearrangement joins TRBV6-2 or TRBV6-3 to TRBJ2-5; maybe TRBD2 (5 bases). The V gene lost 1 base and the J gene lost 1 base, with 7 bases spanning the gap. Germline V gives CDR1 MNHEY, CDR2 SVGEGT. The CDR3 is made up of 14 amino acids. As DNA, the CDR3 is TGTGCCAGCAGTTACTTGAGCGGCCAAGAGACCCAGTACTTC. Encoded protein: CASSYLSGQETQYF.

The rearrangement uses TRBV11-2 and TRBJ2-5, with 8 bases matching TRBD1. Germline lookup yields CDR1 SGHAT and CDR2 FQNNGV. Germline trimming cut 2 bases from V and 5 bases from J; bases unmatched to any gene: 4. The length of the CDR3 is 14 residues. CDR3 coding DNA: TGTGCCAGCAGCTTACTACAGGGGGGTGAGACCCAGTACTTC. Its protein product is CASSLLQGGETQYF.

CDR3 nucleotides: TGTGCCAGCAGGGAGGAGTACCAAGAGACCCAGTACTTC. This codes for CASREEYQETQYF. V gene TRBV2 combines with J gene TRBJ2-5; tentative D call: TRBD2 (5 bases). Germline V gives CDR1 SNHLY, CDR2 FYNNEI. V shed 6 bases and J shed 0 bases, with 8 bases lying between them. This CDR3 contains 13 residues.

This chain connects TRBV28 to TRBJ2-5; D is unresolved. The germline V and J ends were trimmed by 6 bases and 5 bases, with 16 bases remaining between them. The length of the CDR3 is 14 residues. Per the germline V gene, CDR1 is MDHEN and CDR2 is SYDVKM. CDR3 bases: TGTGCCAGCAGCCTATCGCAGGTTCGGGAGACCCAGTACTTC. It encodes CASSLSQVRETQYF.

This clone came up a few times. This specimen includes other DNA sequences encoding the same CDR3. V gene TRBV20-1 combines with J gene TRBJ1-1; D remains unclear. The CDR3 is 11 residues long. Germline CDR1 reads DFQATT; CDR2 reads SNEGSKA (reference sequence). V lost 3 bases and J 3 bases, leaving 5 bases between the germline ends. CDR3 region: CSASGDTEAFF. As DNA, the CDR3 is TGCAGTGCTAGTGGCGACACTGAAGCTTTCTTT.

This clone was detected only once. This rearrangement joins TRBV9 to TRBJ1-2, with a possible D match to TRBD1 (6 bases). V dropped 3 bases and J dropped 7 bases, with 22 bases sitting between them. The length of the CDR3 is 16 residues. In germline, CDR1 is SGDLS, CDR2 YYNGEE. This CDR3 reads CASSELGAGYSSGYTF. CDR3 nucleotide sequence: TGTGCCAGCAGCGAATTGGGGGCAGGGTACTCCTCTGGCTACACCTTC.

The rearrangement uses TRBV14 and TRBJ1-1; D gene uncertain. Germline V gene lookup returns CDR1 SGHDN and CDR2 FVKESK. Trimming shortened V by 5 bases and J by 5 bases, and 15 bases separated the two germline ends. CDR3 size: 14 residues. The CDR3 DNA sequence: TGTGCCAGCAGCTCATCGGGCGCGGGAACTGAAGCTTTCTTT. Its translation: CASSSSGAGTEAFF.

V is TRBV10-3 and J is TRBJ2-1; 14 nucleotides align to TRBD2. The CDR3 loop spans 19 amino acids. V was clipped by 5 bases and J by 1 base; unmatched bases: 10. From germline, CDR1 is ENHRY and CDR2 SYGVKD. The CDR3 nucleotides are TGTGCCATCAGTAATTTCCAGGGACTAGCGGGGGCATCCTACAATGAGCAGTTCTTC. Translated, it gives CAISNFQGLAGASYNEQFF.

This chain connects TRBV5-1 to TRBJ2-1; 7 positions agree with TRBD1. J lost 9 bases, V lost 2 bases, and 8 bases had no gene match. CDR1 SGHRS and CDR2 YFSETQ come from the germline V gene. The length of the CDR3 is 14 residues. CDR3 residues: CASSFATGSLEQFF. In nucleotides, the CDR3 is TGCGCCAGCAGCTTCGCGACAGGGTCCCTTGAGCAGTTCTTC.

The chain carries TRBV29-1 and TRBJ2-3, with 9 nucleotides matching TRBD1. This CDR3 region has 14 residues. Germline assignment: CDR1 SQVTM and CDR2 ANQGSEA. The V gene end was trimmed by 7 bases and the J gene end by 2 bases; junction bases not matched to a gene: 7. The CDR3 here is CSAKGTGYTDTQYF. CDR3 sequence (DNA): TGCAGCGCCAAGGGGACAGGGTACACAGATACGCAGTATTTT.

The chain is built from TRBV29-1 and TRBJ1-2, with 8 bases that match TRBD1. Germline CDR1 SQVTM, CDR2 ANQGSEA. There are 12 residues in the CDR3. The ends lost 7 bases at V and 8 bases at J; junction bases unmatched: 9. CDR3 sequence (DNA): TGCAGCGCTCGGACAGGGAGAGACGGCTACACCTTC. It translates to CSARTGRDGYTF.

The gene calls are TRBV28 and TRBJ1-1; D not certain. V dropped 2 bases and J dropped 5 bases, with 15 bases sitting between them. The CDR3 is 15 amino acids. Germline lookup yields CDR1 MDHEN and CDR2 SYDVKM. The CDR3 region is CASSLDARGNTEAFF. In DNA, the CDR3 is TGTGCCAGCAGTTTAGATGCCCGGGGTAATACTGAAGCTTTCTTT.

The chain couples TRBV6-1 to TRBJ2-3; D not resolved. V shed 3 bases and J shed 0 bases, with 13 bases lying between them. The CDR3 has 16 residues. Germline V gene data show CDR1 as MNHNS and CDR2 as SASEGT. CDR3 amino acids: CASSDPSIPSTDTQYF. The CDR3, as DNA: TGTGCCAGCAGTGACCCTTCTATACCAAGCACAGATACGCAGTATTTT.

Comment on this clone: The same CDR3 can be traced to other DNA sequences in this sample. The chain uses TRBV3-1 (or the pseudogene TRBV3-2) and TRBJ1-3; perhaps TRBD1 as D (6 bases). Between the trimmed V and J ends, which lost 1 base and 2 bases, there was a span of 6 bases. Germline lookup yields CDR1 LGHDT and CDR2 YNNKEL (reference sequence). The CDR3 loop spans 14 amino acids. The CDR3 is CASSQGGPGNTIYF. CDR3 nucleotide sequence: TGTGCCAGCAGCCAAGGGGGGCCTGGAAACACCATATATTTT.

The chain has TRBV6-5 and TRBJ2-1; possibly TRBD2 for D (6 bases). V lost 5 bases and J 9 bases, leaving 14 bases between the germline ends. This CDR3 has 13 residues. CDR1 is MNHEY, CDR2 SVGAGI, per germline. The CDR3, as DNA: TGTGCCAGCAGTACACCCGGGACTTCTGAGCAGTTCTTC. This sequence encodes CASSTPGTSEQFF.